A selection of T cell receptor beta chains follows, all from one sample in a study of blood T cell repertoires in COVID-19. Method: immunoSEQ multiplex PCR; TCRdb's copy keeps in-frame clones and lacks some. The sample lists some 170,000 clones; more than 65% were seen once. Sequencing input: PBMCs or T cells enriched from blood (not recorded which). All receptors derive from a man between 50 and 59 years old who had recovered from COVID-19. The CDR3 runs from the conserved cysteine through the conserved F or W. A D gene is named only where the DNA matches it firmly. Not all rows give a size; the values are once, few, many and, for expanded clones, a class.

d_call: NA; clone_size: NA; v_call: TRBV4-1; j_call: TRBJ1-2; cdr3_nt: TGCGCCAGCAGCCCTCCGACGCGACTCTATGGCTACACCTTC; cdr3_aa: CASSPPTRLYGYTF
d_call: NA; clone_size: NA; v_call: TRBV5-1; j_call: TRBJ2-5; cdr3_nt: TGCGCCAGCAAGGTCGGGGGTTCGGTGGGTGAGACCCAGTACTTC; cdr3_aa: CASKVGGSVGETQYF
d_call: NA; clone_size: NA; v_call: TRBV18; j_call: TRBJ1-6; cdr3_nt: TGTGCCAGCTCACCACCGTCAGGGGTAAATTCACCCCTCCACTTT; cdr3_aa: CASSPPSGVNSPLHF
d_call: TRBD2; clone_size: NA; v_call: TRBV5-1; j_call: TRBJ2-5; cdr3_nt: TGCGCCAGCACCCTTGGGACTAGCGGGAAAGAGACCCAGTACTTC; cdr3_aa: CASTLGTSGKETQYF
d_call: NA; clone_size: once; v_call: TRBV6-4; j_call: TRBJ1-1; cdr3_nt: TGTGCCAGCAGTCCCGGATCCGGGACATCGAACACTGAAGCTTTCTTT; cdr3_aa: CASSPGSGTSNTEAFF
d_call: NA; clone_size: NA; v_call: TRBV12-3/TRBV12-4; j_call: TRBJ1-2; cdr3_nt: TGTGCCAGCAGTTACTTGGATGGCTACACCTTC; cdr3_aa: CASSYLDGYTF
d_call: NA; clone_size: NA; v_call: TRBV6-5; j_call: TRBJ1-5; cdr3_nt: TGTGCCAGCAGTCCCAGGCGACGGGAGGGAGAGCCCCAGCATTTT; cdr3_aa: CASSPRRREGEPQHF
d_call: NA; clone_size: NA; v_call: TRBV18; j_call: TRBJ1-3; cdr3_nt: TGTGCCAGCTCACAGGACAGAACTGGAAACACCATATATTTT; cdr3_aa: CASSQDRTGNTIYF
d_call: NA; clone_size: NA; v_call: TRBV23-1; j_call: TRBJ1-6; cdr3_nt: TGCGCCAGCAGTCAATTGCTCCGGGGGGAACTCTATAATTCACCCCTCCACTTT; cdr3_aa: CASSQLLRGELYNSPLHF
d_call: TRBD1; clone_size: few; v_call: TRBV7-3; j_call: TRBJ1-1; cdr3_nt: TGTGCCAGCAGCCCGGGACAGGGGGCAACTGAAGCTTTCTTT; cdr3_aa: CASSPGQGATEAFF
d_call: NA; clone_size: NA; v_call: TRBV28; j_call: TRBJ1-1; cdr3_nt: TGTGCCAGCAGGAAATGGGGGGAAACTGAAGCTTTCTTT; cdr3_aa: CASRKWGETEAFF
d_call: NA; clone_size: once; v_call: TRBV5-1; j_call: TRBJ1-4; cdr3_nt: TGCGCCAGCAGCCCAACTACAGGGCGGGCCGGGGAACTGTTTTTT; cdr3_aa: CASSPTTGRAGELFF
d_call: NA; clone_size: NA; v_call: TRBV5-5; j_call: TRBJ1-1; cdr3_nt: TGTGCCAGCAGCTTGGCTGGGGGGGTGGGCACTGAAGCTTTCTTT; cdr3_aa: CASSLAGGVGTEAFF
d_call: TRBD1; clone_size: NA; v_call: TRBV27; j_call: TRBJ1-2; cdr3_nt: TGTGCCAGCAGTTCTAGCTCAGGACAGGGTTATGGCTACACCTTC; cdr3_aa: CASSSSSGQGYGYTF
d_call: NA; clone_size: NA; v_call: TRBV4-1; j_call: TRBJ1-1; cdr3_nt: TGCGCCAGCAGCCAAGAAATGGAGGTAAACACTGAAGCTTTCTTT; cdr3_aa: CASSQEMEVNTEAFF
d_call: NA; clone_size: NA; v_call: TRBV4-2; j_call: TRBJ1-1; cdr3_nt: TGTGCCAGCAGCCAAGATCGGGGGACCACTGAAGCTTTCTTT; cdr3_aa: CASSQDRGTTEAFF
d_call: NA; clone_size: once; v_call: TRBV3-1/TRBV3-2; j_call: TRBJ1-1; cdr3_nt: TGTGCCAGCAGCCAAGCTCTAGGGAACACTGAAGCTTTCTTT; cdr3_aa: CASSQALGNTEAFF
d_call: NA; clone_size: NA; v_call: TRBV5-6; j_call: TRBJ1-4; cdr3_nt: TGTGCCAGCAGCTTGCAGGGGCTTAGGACGAACTATAATGAAAAACTGTTTTTT; cdr3_aa: CASSLQGLRTNYNEKLFF
d_call: NA; clone_size: NA; v_call: TRBV7-9; j_call: TRBJ1-2; cdr3_nt: TGTGCCAGCAGCCTAGATCCGGGTAGGCTGGGAGCTAACTATGGCTACACCTTC; cdr3_aa: CASSLDPGRLGANYGYTF
d_call: NA; clone_size: NA; v_call: TRBV13; j_call: TRBJ1-6; cdr3_nt: TGTGCCAGCAGTTCAGGAATTTCACCCCTCCACTTT; cdr3_aa: CASSSGISPLHF
d_call: TRBD1; clone_size: NA; v_call: TRBV6-5; j_call: TRBJ1-3; cdr3_nt: TGTGCCAGCAGTCTTCAGGGGGACGGAAACACCATATATTTT; cdr3_aa: CASSLQGDGNTIYF
d_call: NA; clone_size: once; v_call: TRBV5-4; j_call: TRBJ1-2; cdr3_nt: TGTGCCAGCAGCTTGGGAGGCGACTATGGCTACACCTTC; cdr3_aa: CASSLGGDYGYTF
d_call: TRBD1; clone_size: once; v_call: TRBV30; j_call: TRBJ1-2; cdr3_nt: TGTGCCACGAATCATGGACAGGGAGGCTATGGCTACACCTTC; cdr3_aa: CATNHGQGGYGYTF
d_call: NA; clone_size: NA; v_call: TRBV6-5; j_call: TRBJ2-1; cdr3_nt: TGTGCCAGCAGAAAAGGGGGGGGAAGAAACAATGAGCAGTTCTTC; cdr3_aa: CASRKGGGRNNEQFF
d_call: TRBD1; clone_size: NA; v_call: TRBV19; j_call: TRBJ1-2; cdr3_nt: TGTGCCAGTAGTATAGGCGGGACAGGGGACGGCTACACCTTC; cdr3_aa: CASSIGGTGDGYTF
d_call: NA; clone_size: NA; v_call: TRBV6-5; j_call: TRBJ1-5; cdr3_nt: TGTGCCAGCAGTTACATGCAGGGCCAAGGGCCCCAGCATTTT; cdr3_aa: CASSYMQGQGPQHF
d_call: NA; clone_size: NA; v_call: TRBV2; j_call: TRBJ1-5; cdr3_nt: TGTGCCAGCAACCTTGGGGGGGGAGTCGGTGCACAGCCCCAGCATTTT; cdr3_aa: CASNLGGGVGAQPQHF
d_call: NA; clone_size: NA; v_call: TRBV19; j_call: TRBJ1-5; cdr3_nt: TGTGCCAGTAGCCCAGGACAGCTTAATCAGCCCCAGCATTTT; cdr3_aa: CASSPGQLNQPQHF
d_call: NA; clone_size: NA; v_call: TRBV11-3; j_call: TRBJ2-3; cdr3_nt: TGTGCCAGCAGTTCTTTAAACGACAGATATACGCAGTATTTT; cdr3_aa: CASSSLNDRYTQYF
d_call: NA; clone_size: few; v_call: TRBV5-1; j_call: TRBJ1-3; cdr3_nt: TGCGCCAGCAAATCCTCCGGGGTCGGGGTCGGAAACACCATATATTTT; cdr3_aa: CASKSSGVGVGNTIYF
d_call: NA; clone_size: few; v_call: TRBV2; j_call: TRBJ1-2; cdr3_nt: TGTGCCAGCAGCCCAAACTATGGCTACACCTTC; cdr3_aa: CASSPNYGYTF
d_call: TRBD1; clone_size: once; v_call: TRBV9; j_call: TRBJ1-1; cdr3_nt: TGTGCCAGCAGCGAACCGACGGACAGGGCGGGGATGAACACTGAAGCTTTCTTT; cdr3_aa: CASSEPTDRAGMNTEAFF